This is a list of T cell receptor beta chains from one sample in a study of OX40 agonist ivuxolimab in advanced cancers. The protocol was immunoSEQ multiplex PCR, while the TCRdb copy is restricted to in-frame clones and leaves out a portion. Of 55,000 or so clones in the sample, roughly nine tenths were seen once. The starting material was CD4+ or CD8+ T cells sorted from blood, obtained in a trial of the OX40 agonist ivuxolimab. All receptors derive from an adult with an advanced solid tumor such as melanoma, head and neck, liver or kidney cancer. Each CDR3 is given with its conserved first and last residue. A D gene is named only where the DNA matches it firmly. Size tells how often a clone was seen (once, few, many) or the class of an expanded clone, and some rows leave it out.

TRBV29-1	TRBD1	NA	16	TRBJ1-2	CSAKLNGQGADYGYTF	TGCAGCGCCAAACTCAATGGACAGGGGGCGGACTATGGCTACACCTTC
TRBV7-6	TRBD2	NA	21	TRBJ2-1	CASSNRPGTSGTWSSYNEQFF	TGTGCCAGCAGCAACCGCCCCGGGACTAGCGGGACCTGGAGCTCCTACAATGAGCAGTTCTTC
TRBV30	NA	NA	14	TRBJ1-4	CAWSVSGSGEKLFF	TGTGCCTGGAGTGTTTCGGGGTCTGGGGAAAAACTGTTTTTT
TRBV30	NA	NA	18	TRBJ2-1	CAWNNPFAGFSSYNEQFF	TGTGCCTGGAACAACCCCTTTGCGGGCTTTAGCTCCTACAATGAGCAGTTCTTC
TRBV19	NA	NA	17	TRBJ2-6	CASSPNKRTSGANVLTF	TGTGCCAGTAGTCCAAACAAAAGGACGTCTGGGGCCAACGTCCTGACTTTC
TRBV19	NA	NA	13	TRBJ2-1	CASRLRDRNEQFF	TGTGCCAGTAGGCTCAGGGACCGCAATGAGCAGTTCTTC
TRBV2	NA	NA	14	TRBJ2-7	CASSFLQLGYEQYF	TGTGCCAGCAGTTTCCTTCAGCTAGGATACGAGCAGTACTTC
TRBV6-5	TRBD1	NA	14	TRBJ1-1	CASSYRTGDTEAFF	TGTGCCAGCAGTTACCGGACAGGGGACACTGAAGCTTTCTTT
TRBV10-3	NA	NA	14	TRBJ1-2	CAISESQSNYGYTF	TGTGCCATCAGTGAGTCTCAGTCCAACTATGGCTACACCTTC
TRBV6-6	TRBD1	NA	13	TRBJ2-7	CASSFSQGGEQYF	TGTGCCAGCAGTTTCTCACAGGGGGGCGAGCAGTACTTC
TRBV28	NA	NA	13	TRBJ1-4	CASSLLTNEKLFF	TGTGCCAGCAGTTTACTCACTAATGAAAAACTGTTTTTT
TRBV27	TRBD2	NA	16	TRBJ2-7	CASSSPSGILPYEQYF	TGTGCCAGCAGCTCGCCTAGCGGGATTTTGCCCTACGAGCAGTACTTC
TRBV5-6	NA	NA	15	TRBJ1-5	CASSLGSSPGGPQHF	TGTGCCAGCAGCCTTGGCTCCTCCCCTGGTGGGCCCCAGCATTTT
TRBV10-3	NA	NA	13	TRBJ2-3	CAISEWSTDTQYF	TGTGCCATCAGTGAATGGTCCACAGATACGCAGTATTTT
TRBV7-9	TRBD2	NA	17	TRBJ2-7	CASSLARTSGTSGEQYF	TGTGCCAGCAGCTTAGCGCGAACTAGCGGGACTTCGGGGGAGCAGTACTTC
TRBV28	NA	few	13	TRBJ1-1	CASNLEGVTEAFF	TGTGCCAGTAACCTGGAGGGTGTCACTGAAGCTTTCTTT
TRBV11-1	NA	NA	13	TRBJ2-2	CASSFWESGELFF	TGTGCCAGCAGCTTTTGGGAATCCGGGGAGCTGTTTTTT
TRBV5-1	TRBD1	once	15	TRBJ2-7	CASSDPGQGFYEQYF	TGCGCCAGCAGCGACCCGGGACAGGGCTTCTACGAGCAGTACTTC
TRBV11-3	NA	NA	14	TRBJ2-1	CASSLGGPNNEQFF	TGTGCCAGCAGCTTAGGCGGGCCAAACAATGAGCAGTTCTTC
TRBV5-6	NA	NA	13	TRBJ1-5	CASSMGRDQPQHF	TGTGCCAGCAGCATGGGGAGAGATCAGCCCCAGCATTTT
TRBV27	NA	NA	14	TRBJ2-5	CASSPRQGWETQYF	TGTGCCAGCAGCCCACGGCAGGGCTGGGAGACCCAGTACTTC
TRBV25-1	NA	NA	15	TRBJ2-3	CASSEAGFSSVTQYF	TGTGCCAGCAGTGAAGCGGGATTCTCGTCAGTTACGCAGTATTTT
TRBV28	NA	few	12	TRBJ1-2	CASTSGAHGYTF	TGTGCCAGCACCTCAGGGGCTCACGGCTACACCTTC
TRBV6-5	NA	NA	14	TRBJ1-1	CTSSRTLGVTEAFF	TGTACCAGCAGTCGAACACTGGGGGTCACTGAAGCTTTCTTT
TRBV11-2	NA	few	16	TRBJ2-6	CASSFGGGSGANVLTF	TGTGCCAGCAGCTTCGGAGGGGGCTCTGGGGCCAACGTCCTGACTTTC
TRBV19	NA	NA	15	TRBJ2-5	CASSIARTAQETQYF	TGTGCCAGTAGTATAGCACGGACAGCCCAAGAGACCCAGTACTTC
TRBV7-2	TRBD1	NA	16	TRBJ1-5	CASRRPGTGARQPQHF	TGTGCCAGCAGACGTCCCGGGACAGGGGCTCGGCAGCCCCAGCATTTT
TRBV7-2	NA	NA	14	TRBJ2-2	CASSLGPGTGELFF	TGTGCCAGCAGCTTAGGACCGGGCACCGGGGAGCTGTTTTTT
TRBV5-1	NA	many	14	TRBJ2-1	CASSLGDFSHEQFF	TGCGCCAGCAGCTTGGGGGACTTCTCCCATGAGCAGTTCTTC